Listed here are 3 T cell receptor beta chains from one sample, sequenced in a study of shared clonotypes between healthy human individuals. CD45RO-negative, CCR7-positively selected cells formed the naive CD8 fraction, excluding terminally differentiated effector memory CD45RA+ cells. Sequenced by immunoSEQ multiplex PCR; TCRdb stores in-frame clones only, minus some. There are about 2 million clones in the sample; approximately 95% occur only once, and about 1.1% lies in the top ten. The sequenced sample consisted of naive CD8+ T cells sorted from blood. The receptors come from a man younger than 30 in good health.

This chain links TRBV6-6 with TRBJ1-1, with TRBD1 as a possible D gene (6 bases). CDR3 length equals 14 residues. Deletions cut 6 bases from V and 0 bases from J, with 11 bases between. CDR1 is MNHNY, CDR2 SVGAGI, per germline (reference sequence). CDR3 DNA: TGTGCCAGCAGCCCGGGACACCTGAACACTGAAGCTTTCTTT. This codes for CASSPGHLNTEAFF.

This clone has a single count. This CDR3 reads CASSVLATLTDTQYF. In DNA, the CDR3 is TGTGCCAGCAGCGTGCTAGCGACCCTCACAGATACGCAGTATTTT. The chain joins TRBV9 to TRBJ2-3; D is perhaps TRBD2 (6 bases). The CDR3 totals 15 residues. Germline V gene lookup returns CDR1 SGDLS and CDR2 YYNGEE. Trimming cost V 2 bases and J 2 bases, with 12 bases left between them. The full variable domain, completed using reference TRBV9 and TRBJ2-3, is DSGVTQTPKHLITATGQRVTLRCSPRSGDLSVYWYQQSLDQGLQFLIQYYNGEERAKGNILERFSAQQFPDLHSELNLSSLELGDSALYFCASSVLATLTDTQYFGPGTRLTVL.

The V and J genes are TRBV5-5 and TRBJ2-7; D uncertain. The CDR3 is made up of 13 amino acids. V was clipped by 2 bases and J by 3 bases, with 9 bases between them. CDR1 is SGHKS, CDR2 YYEKEE, per germline (reference sequence). The CDR3 is CASSFEFSYEQYF. Written as DNA, the CDR3 is TGTGCCAGCAGCTTTGAGTTTAGCTACGAGCAGTACTTC.